This entry lists 9 T cell receptor beta chains sequenced from one sample in a study of cytomegalovirus exposure and HLA in healthy donors. The protocol was immunoSEQ multiplex PCR, while the TCRdb copy is restricted to in-frame clones and leaves out a portion. The sample yields around 120,000 clones, roughly 90% seen once. The sequenced material came from PBMCs. All receptors derive from a woman younger than 35 in good health and CMV-seronegative.

The chain links TRBV5-1 to TRBJ1-1; 8 bases agree with TRBD1. CDR3 length: 15 amino acids. J lost 4 bases, V lost 4 bases, and 9 bases had no gene match. Germline V gene data show CDR1 as SGHRS and CDR2 as YFSETQ. The CDR3, as DNA: TGCGCCAGCAGCCTGACAGGGGATTCGGGCACTGAAGCTTTCTTT. It yields the protein CASSLTGDSGTEAFF.

The table lists this clone with a few counts. This chain connects TRBV7-2 to TRBJ1-2; 8 nucleotides align to TRBD1. Trimming removed 0 bases from V and 8 bases from J; junction bases left unmatched: 8. CDR3 length: 15 amino acids. Germline V gene sequence: CDR1 SGHTA, CDR2 FQGNSA. The CDR3 DNA reads TGTGCCAGCAGCTTAGCCCCGGGACAGGAGGTCGGCTACACCTTC. This sequence encodes CASSLAPGQEVGYTF. Looking up the rest from reference TRBV7-2 and TRBJ1-2 gives the full variable domain: GAGVSQSPSNKVTEKGKDVELRCDPISGHTALYWYRQSLGQGLEFLIYFQGNSAPDKSGLPSDRFSAERTGGSVSTLTIQRTQQEDSAVYLCASSLAPGQEVGYTFGSGTRLTVV.

The rearrangement links TRBV4-3 to TRBJ1-2, with 9 bases lining up with TRBD1. CDR1 is LGHNA, CDR2 YSLEER, per germline. This CDR3 contains 14 residues. Unmatched junction bases numbered 4, after V lost 0 bases and J lost 8 bases. The CDR3 nucleotides read TGCGCCAGCAGCCAAGAGGGACAGGGCTACGGCTACACCTTC. This encodes CASSQEGQGYGYTF.

The V call is TRBV6-5, the J call TRBJ1-1; D possibly corresponds to TRBD1 (6 bases). The V gene's germline CDR1 is MNHEY and CDR2 SVGAGI. CDR3 length equals 14 residues. V lost 6 bases to trimming and J lost 2 bases, with 13 bases between them. CDR3 sequence: CASRNRVQNTEAFF. As DNA, the CDR3 is TGTGCCAGCAGAAACAGGGTTCAAAACACTGAAGCTTTCTTT.

The rearrangement uses TRBV18 and TRBJ2-1; TRBD1 matches at 7 bases. V gave up 2 bases and J gave up 2 bases; unmatched junction bases: 3. The germline gives CDR1 KGHSH, CDR2 LQKENI. The CDR3 spans 15 residues. This chain's CDR3 is CASSPVQGTYNEQFF. The CDR3 coding sequence is TGTGCCAGCTCACCAGTACAGGGGACCTACAATGAGCAGTTCTTC.

The CDR3 protein is CASSLRRGRYEQYF. In nucleotides, the CDR3 is TGTGCCAGCAGCTTAAGGCGAGGGAGGTACGAGCAGTACTTC. This chain uses TRBV11-2 with TRBJ2-7, with D possibly TRBD2 on 6 matching bases. Germline CDR1 and CDR2: SGHAT and FQNNGV. This CDR3 has 14 residues. Trimming removed 2 bases at V and 4 bases at J, with 12 bases between.

This rearrangement joins TRBV28 to TRBJ1-5, with D unresolved. Trimming took 3 bases from V and 1 from J, leaving 13 bases between them. CDR3 length: 16 residues. CDR1 MDHEN and CDR2 SYDVKM come from the germline V gene. CDR3 bases: TGTGCCAGCAGTTTTAGAGGGAAACGGAGCAATCAGCCCCAGCATTTT. Translated, it gives CASSFRGKRSNQPQHF.

The J gene is TRBJ2-3, the V gene TRBV5-1; the match to TRBD2 covers 10 bases. V lost 5 bases and J lost 5; bases outside the gene matches: 8. This CDR3 comprises 15 residues. CDR1 and CDR2 (germline): SGHRS, YFSETQ. Here the CDR3 DNA reads TGCGCCAGCAGGCGAGGACTAGCGGTAGAAGATACGCAGTATTTT. It is translated as CASRRGLAVEDTQYF.

This chain connects TRBV21-1 to TRBJ1-2; TRBD1, as called in the table, went unchecked against the DNA. TRBV21-1 is tagged as a pseudogene. The CDR3 sequence is 16 residues long. The CDR3 region is CASSKGSRAENYGYTF. Here the CDR3 DNA reads TGTGCCAGCAGCAAAGGTAGCAGGGCTGAGAACTATGGCTACACCTTC.